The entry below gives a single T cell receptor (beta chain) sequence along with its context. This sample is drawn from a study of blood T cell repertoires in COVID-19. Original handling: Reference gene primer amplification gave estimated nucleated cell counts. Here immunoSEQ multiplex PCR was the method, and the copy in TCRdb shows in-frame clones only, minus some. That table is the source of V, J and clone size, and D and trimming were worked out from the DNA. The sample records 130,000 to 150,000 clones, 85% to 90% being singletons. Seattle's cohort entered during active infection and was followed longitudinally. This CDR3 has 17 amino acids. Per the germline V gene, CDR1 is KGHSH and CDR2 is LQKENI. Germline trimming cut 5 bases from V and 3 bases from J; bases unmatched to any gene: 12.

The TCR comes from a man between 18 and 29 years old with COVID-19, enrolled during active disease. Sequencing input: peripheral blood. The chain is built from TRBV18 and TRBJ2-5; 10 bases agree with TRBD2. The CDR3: CASSTRLAGVSKETQYF. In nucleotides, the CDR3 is TGTGCCAGCTCAACTAGACTAGCGGGCGTCAGCAAAGAGACCCAGTACTTC.